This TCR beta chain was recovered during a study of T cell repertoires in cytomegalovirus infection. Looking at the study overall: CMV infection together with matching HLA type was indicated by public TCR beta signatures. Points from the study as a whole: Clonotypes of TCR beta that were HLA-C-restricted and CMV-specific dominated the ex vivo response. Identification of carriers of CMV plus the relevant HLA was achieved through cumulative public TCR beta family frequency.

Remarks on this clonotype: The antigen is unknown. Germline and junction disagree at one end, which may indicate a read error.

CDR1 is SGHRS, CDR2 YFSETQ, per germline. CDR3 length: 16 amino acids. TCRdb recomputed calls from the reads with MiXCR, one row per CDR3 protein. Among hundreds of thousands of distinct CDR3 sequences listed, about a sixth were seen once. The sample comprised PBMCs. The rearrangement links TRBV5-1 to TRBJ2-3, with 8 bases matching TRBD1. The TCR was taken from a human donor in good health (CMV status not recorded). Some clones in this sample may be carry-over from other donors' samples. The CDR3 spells CASSLAGTGDTDTQYF. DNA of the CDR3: TGCGCCAGCAGTTTGGCCGGGACAGGAGACACAGATACGCAGTATTTT.